What follows are 24 T cell receptor beta chains derived from one specimen sequenced in a study of T cells expressing NK-cell markers. With the 5' RACE reads reprocessed, TCRdb shows one record per CDR3 protein and no DNA. The table for this sample gives about 160,000 distinct CDR3 sequences. The sequenced sample consisted of blood T cells: a sorted CD56 or NKG2C T cell subset, CD4+ or CD8+ T cells, or bulk PBMC T cells (not recorded which). The receptor set was obtained from a man aged 18-69 years in good health.

This chain links TRBV27 with TRBJ2-3; TCRdb outputs TRBD2, but without DNA this stays unchecked. The CDR3 is made up of 14 amino acids. Germline CDR1 MNHEY, CDR2 SMNVEV (reference sequence). The CDR3 loop reads CASSKLAGRDTQYF.

This chain joins TRBV9 and TRBJ2-3; TCRdb designates TRBD1, a call that cannot be tested without DNA. CDR3 size: 15 residues. Germline loops: CDR1 SGDLS, CDR2 YYNGEE. CDR3 sequence reads: CASSARDRLTDTQYF. The complete variable domain, with remaining parts taken from reference TRBV9 and TRBJ2-3, reads DSGVTQTPKHLITATGQRVTLRCSPRSGDLSVYWYQQSLDQGLQFLIQYYNGEERAKGNILERFSAQQFPDLHSELNLSSLELGDSALYFCASSARDRLTDTQYFGPGTRLTVL.

This sequence joins TRBV4-2 and TRBJ2-6; TCRdb picks TRBD1, but there is no DNA to check that call. The CDR3 has 20 amino acids. Germline V gene lookup returns CDR1 LGHNA and CDR2 YNFKEQ. CDR3 protein: CASSQYTPGQGLGGANVLTF.

The chain employs TRBV27 and TRBJ1-4. In germline, CDR1 is MNHEY, CDR2 SMNVEV (reference sequence). This CDR3 comprises 16 residues. The CDR3 here is CASSPIILGTNEKLFF.

V and J are TRBV30 and TRBJ1-3. Germline V CDR1 and CDR2: GTSNPN, SVGIG (reference sequence). There are 13 residues in the CDR3. The CDR3 is CAWSGSSGNTIYF.

V usage is TRBV28 and J usage is TRBJ2-1; as DNA is missing, the TRBD2 call by TCRdb cannot be tested. CDR1 and CDR2 (germline): MDHEN, SYDVKM. The CDR3 runs to 18 residues. The CDR3 loop reads CASSLTVPSGGAVNEQFF.

The chain recombines TRBV12-3 or TRBV12-4 with TRBJ2-2; TCRdb outputs TRBD1, but without DNA this stays unchecked. The CDR3 has 13 residues. CDR3: CASRLGGTGELFF.

The chain carries TRBV20-1 and TRBJ1-1. Germline-derived CDR1 and CDR2 are DFQATT and SNEGSKA (reference sequence). The CDR3 has 14 residues. The CDR3 spells CSARGEVGDTEAFF.

The rearrangement links TRBV7-2 to TRBJ2-1; the D call of TRBD1 rests on TCRdb alone, since no DNA is present to check it. The CDR3 has 13 amino acids. The germline CDR1 and CDR2 sequences are SGHTA and FQGNSA. The CDR3 reads CASGQGAYNEQFF.

V usage is TRBV6-1 and J usage is TRBJ1-3; lacking DNA, the TRBD1 call made by TCRdb goes unchecked. This CDR3 is 14 amino acids long. Germline lookup yields CDR1 MNHNS and CDR2 SASEGT. The CDR3 reads CASSPKGIGNTIYF.

The chain is built from TRBV27 and TRBJ2-1; as DNA is missing, the TRBD2 call by TCRdb cannot be tested. The CDR3 has 16 residues. CDR1 is MNHEY, CDR2 SMNVEV, per germline (reference sequence). CDR3: CASSRLAGGPHNEQFF.

The gene calls are TRBV7-9 and TRBJ2-6. The CDR3 totals 15 residues. Germline V gene lookup returns CDR1 SEHNR and CDR2 FQNEAQ (reference sequence). The CDR3 is CASRAGNSGANVLTF.

The gene calls are TRBV4-2 and TRBJ1-1; TCRdb's assignment of TRBD1 cannot be checked, as there is no DNA. The germline V gene has CDR1 LGHNA and CDR2 YNFKEQ. CDR3 length: 13 residues. Here the CDR3 reads CASSQVKGTEAFF.

This chain connects TRBV18 to TRBJ1-3. Germline CDR1 KGHSH, CDR2 LQKENI. The CDR3 length is 15 residues. CDR3 sequence reads: CASSRSDRSGNTIYF.

The chain has TRBV7-9 and TRBJ1-2. The CDR3 extends over 15 amino acids. Germline CDR1 and CDR2: SEHNR and FQNEAQ (reference sequence). CDR3 protein: CASSFGWGIRDGYTF. The full variable domain, rest sourced from reference TRBV7-9 and TRBJ1-2, is DTGVSQNPRHKITKRGQNVTFRCDPISEHNRLYWYRQTLGQGPEFLTYFQNEAQLEKSRLLSDRFSAERPKGSFSTLEIQRTEQGDSAMYLCASSFGWGIRDGYTFGSGTRLTVV.

V gene TRBV2 combines with J gene TRBJ2-2; absent DNA, TCRdb's TRBD1 call cannot be checked. The CDR3 length is 14 residues. The V gene's germline CDR1 is SNHLY and CDR2 FYNNEI. CDR3 sequence: CASSEALGGGELFF. The whole variable domain, remainder taken from reference TRBV2 and TRBJ2-2, is EPEVTQTPSHQVTQMGQEVILRCVPISNHLYFYWYRQILGQKVEFLVSFYNNEISEKSEIFDDQFSVERPDGSNFTLKIRSTKLEDSAMYFCASSEALGGGELFFGEGSRLTVL.

The chain recombines TRBV20-1 with TRBJ1-1; the D gene TCRdb calls, TRBD1, cannot be checked with no DNA. CDR1 and CDR2 from the germline V gene are DFQATT and SNEGSKA (reference sequence). This CDR3 is built from 13 residues. The CDR3 here is CSAPDRGVTEAFF.

The chain recombines TRBV27 with TRBJ2-3; TCRdb indicates TRBD2, and absent DNA this call remains unverified. Germline V CDR1 and CDR2: MNHEY, SMNVEV (reference sequence). The CDR3 sequence is 17 residues long. The CDR3 loop reads CASSPLGLAGSTDTQYF.

The chain links TRBV27 to TRBJ1-5; the D gene TCRdb calls, TRBD1, cannot be checked with no DNA. CDR3 size: 13 residues. Germline V gene data show CDR1 as MNHEY and CDR2 as SMNVEV (reference sequence). The CDR3 spells CASSSTGSQPQHF.

The CDR3 here is CASSSQGAGEAFF. The chain combines TRBV7-3 with TRBJ1-1; TCRdb designates TRBD1, a call that cannot be tested without DNA. The germline CDR1 and CDR2 sequences are SGHTA and FQGTGA. The CDR3 is 13 amino acids. Together with reference TRBV7-3 and TRBJ1-1, the CDR3 gives the full variable domain: GAGVSQTPSNKVTEKGKYVELRCDPISGHTALYWYRQSLGQGPEFLIYFQGTGAADDSGLPNDRFFAVRPEGSVSTLKIQRTERGDSAVYLCASSSQGAGEAFFGQGTRLTVV.

The chain employs TRBV6-5 and TRBJ1-2. Germline lookup yields CDR1 MNHEY and CDR2 SVGAGI. The CDR3 has 15 residues. The CDR3 loop is CASSYSTDGYYGYTF.

The rearrangement joins TRBV27 to TRBJ2-3; TCRdb picks TRBD2, but there is no DNA to check that call. The CDR3 has 16 residues. Looked up from germline, CDR1 is MNHEY and CDR2 is SMNVEV (reference sequence). CDR3 region: CASSFWRGGSTDTQYF.

The CDR3: CASSTGTVGYGYTF. The rearrangement uses TRBV7-9 and TRBJ1-2; the TRBD1 assignment by TCRdb is unverifiable without DNA. CDR1 is SEHNR and CDR2 is FQNEAQ in the germline V gene (reference sequence). The length of the CDR3 is 14 residues.

The chain couples TRBV2 to TRBJ1-2; TCRdb's assignment of TRBD1 cannot be checked, as there is no DNA. This CDR3 spans 16 amino acids. Germline values: CDR1 SNHLY, CDR2 FYNNEI. CDR3 protein: CASSERRQGTPYGYTF.